Below, 24 T cell receptor beta chains from the same sample are listed, as sequenced in a study of shared clonotypes between healthy human individuals. Assay: immunoSEQ multiplex PCR; the TCRdb copy retains only in-frame clones and omits some. The sample lists 2 million to 3 million clones; 80% to 95% were seen once. Sequencing input: naive CD4+ T cells from PBMCs. Subset noted: CD45RA+ positively selected. Receptors were obtained from a man between 18 and 29 years old in good health. Some clones in this sample may be carry-over from other donors' samples.

Turning to this clone: Other DNA sequences within the sample encode an identical CDR3. The chain recombines TRBV28 with TRBJ2-5; D ambiguous. CDR3 length: 15 residues. The V and J ends lost 4 bases and 2 bases respectively, with 14 bases between them. The germline V gene encodes CDR1 MDHEN and CDR2 SYDVKM. The CDR3, as DNA: TGTGCCAGCAGTTCCCCAGGAGCCGGGCAAGAGACCCAGTACTTC. It codes for CASSSPGAGQETQYF.

A remark on this clone: Other DNA sequences in the sample encode the same CDR3. CDR3 nucleotides: TGCGCCAGCAGCTCCACCGGGACAGAAGAGACCCAGTACTTC. Translation: CASSSTGTEETQYF. V and J are TRBV5-1 and TRBJ2-5; 7 bases are shared with TRBD1. The CDR3 is made up of 14 amino acids. The germline V gene has CDR1 SGHRS and CDR2 YFSETQ. J was trimmed by 3 bases and V by 3 bases; bases with no gene match: 5.

This sequence joins TRBV12-2 and TRBJ1-2. TRBV12-2 is a pseudogene locus. The CDR3 spans 17 residues. CDR3 sequence reads: CASRLARDPPSYYGYTF. DNA of the CDR3: TGTGCAAGTCGCTTAGCGCGGGATCCCCCCTCCTACTATGGCTACACCTTC.

As for this clone: At the DNA level, this CDR3 is encoded by other sequences in the same sample as well. The chain's CDR3 is CASSEQGGNQPQHF. The CDR3, as DNA: TGTGCCAGCAGTGAACAGGGAGGCAATCAGCCCCAGCATTTT. V is TRBV2 and J is TRBJ1-5; TRBD1 might be the D (5 bases). Trimming removed 2 bases at V and 2 bases at J, with 7 bases between. Germline V gene lookup returns CDR1 SNHLY and CDR2 FYNNEI. The CDR3 contains 14 residues.

A word on this clone: The same CDR3 can be traced to other DNA sequences in this sample. The V call is TRBV4-1, the J call TRBJ2-7; no definite D call. Trimming shortened V by 0 bases and J by 2 bases, and 5 bases separated the two germline ends. The CDR3 sequence is 13 residues long. From germline, CDR1 is MGHRA and CDR2 YSYEKL. CDR3: CASSQDLTYEQYF. Here the CDR3 DNA reads TGCGCCAGCAGCCAAGACCTAACCTACGAGCAGTACTTC.

The chain uses TRBV7-3 and TRBJ2-1; the D gene could be TRBD1 or TRBD2 (7 bases each). V was pared by 5 bases and J by 1 base, with 12 bases between. Germline V CDR1 and CDR2: SGHTA, FQGTGA. CDR3 size: 15 residues. CDR3 nucleotides: TGTGCCAGCAGCCAGGGGGGGCTATCCTACAATGAGCAGTTCTTC. Translated: CASSQGGLSYNEQFF.

The chain has TRBV9 and TRBJ2-1, with 8 bases that match TRBD2. CDR3 length equals 14 residues. V lost 3 bases and J lost 3; bases outside the gene matches: 2. Looked up from germline, CDR1 is SGDLS and CDR2 is YYNGEE. The CDR3 DNA reads TGTGCCAGCAGCGCTAGCGGGCGCTACAATGAGCAGTTCTTC. Translated, it gives CASSASGRYNEQFF.

CDR3 in amino acids: CASSLASEDQPQHF. The CDR3 nucleotides read TGTGCCAGCAGCTTAGCCTCGGAGGACCAGCCCCAGCATTTT. The J gene is TRBJ1-5, the V gene TRBV7-9; D is uncertain. The CDR3 is 14 residues long. Germline CDR1 reads SEHNR; CDR2 reads FQNEAQ (reference sequence). The V gene lost 0 bases and the J gene lost 7 bases, with 10 bases spanning the gap.

This sequence joins TRBV9 and TRBJ1-3; D unclear. CDR1 SGDLS and CDR2 YYNGEE come from the germline V gene. The CDR3 spans 14 residues. Trimming took 6 bases from V and 1 from J, leaving 11 bases between them. The CDR3 DNA reads as TGTGCCAGCACCCCGGGTATGTCTGGAAACACCATATATTTT. Its translation is CASTPGMSGNTIYF. Based on the CDR3 plus reference TRBV9 and TRBJ1-3, the full variable domain is DSGVTQTPKHLITATGQRVTLRCSPRSGDLSVYWYQQSLDQGLQFLIQYYNGEERAKGNILERFSAQQFPDLHSELNLSSLELGDSALYFCASTPGMSGNTIYFGEGSWLTVV.

The chain employs TRBV28 and TRBJ2-7; perhaps TRBD2 as D (5 bases). The germline gives CDR1 MDHEN, CDR2 SYDVKM. The length of the CDR3 is 14 residues. V was cut by 8 bases and J by 2 bases, with 16 bases left in between. CDR3 protein: CASGSMGSAYEQYF. CDR3 sequence (DNA): TGTGCCAGCGGGAGCATGGGAAGTGCCTACGAGCAGTACTTC. Looking up the rest from reference TRBV28 and TRBJ2-7 gives the full variable domain: DVKVTQSSRYLVKRTGEKVFLECVQDMDHENMFWYRQDPGLGLRLIYFSYDVKMKEKGDIPEGYSVSREKKERFSLILESASTNQTSMYLCASGSMGSAYEQYFGPGTRLTVT.

Note on this clone: Other DNA variants within this sample encode the same CDR3. V and J are TRBV30 and TRBJ2-2; D unclear. The CDR3 spans 11 residues. Germline V gene lookup returns CDR1 GTSNPN and CDR2 SVGIG (reference sequence). Trimming stripped 1 base from V and 6 bases from J, with 3 bases between. The CDR3 protein is CAWSESGELFF. The CDR3 nucleotides read TGTGCCTGGAGTGAATCCGGGGAGCTGTTTTTT. Full variable domain (remainder filled in from reference TRBV30 and TRBJ2-2): SQTIHQWPATLVQPVGSPLSLECTVEGTSNPNLYWYRQAAGRGLQLLFYSVGIGQISSEVPQNLSASRPQDRQFILSSKKLLLSDSGFYLCAWSESGELFFGEGSRLTVL.

This rearrangement joins TRBV28 to TRBJ2-2, with a tentative D call TRBD2 (6 bases). The CDR3 is 17 residues long. Trimming cost V 6 bases and J 2 bases, with 19 bases left between them. Germline V gene lookup returns CDR1 MDHEN and CDR2 SYDVKM. CDR3: CASRHSRGFPNTGELFF. CDR3 coding DNA: TGTGCCAGCAGGCACTCTCGGGGGTTCCCTAACACCGGGGAGCTGTTTTTT.

The chain uses TRBV15 and TRBJ2-6; D is perhaps TRBD1 (6 bases). Germline-derived CDR1 and CDR2 are LNHNV and YYDKDF (reference sequence). The CDR3 consists of 19 residues. The germline V and J ends were trimmed by 0 bases and 1 base, with 16 bases remaining between them. The CDR3 DNA reads TGTGCCACCAGCAGAGATCGGCGCAGGGGCTCTTCTGGGGCCAACGTCCTGACTTTC. Protein sequence: CATSRDRRRGSSGANVLTF.

The chain employs TRBV7-9 and TRBJ1-2; D is undetermined. Germline V gene sequence: CDR1 SEHNR, CDR2 FQNEAQ (reference sequence). There are 15 residues in the CDR3. V was shortened by 5 bases and J by 0 bases, with 13 bases between the two germline ends. The CDR3 sequence is CASSPWDTPNYGYTF. CDR3 in DNA: TGTGCCAGCAGCCCGTGGGATACCCCTAACTATGGCTACACCTTC.

The chain carries TRBV9 and TRBJ1-3; D call uncertain. V lost 4 bases and J lost 4, with 15 bases in between. The CDR3 is made up of 15 amino acids. Germline CDR1 is SGDLS and CDR2 is YYNGEE. The CDR3 reads CASSPRFGAGNTIYF. CDR3 bases: TGTGCCAGCAGCCCACGGTTCGGAGCCGGAAACACCATATATTTT.

This chain joins TRBV27 and TRBJ1-1; D gene ambiguous. V lost 5 bases and J 0 bases, leaving 16 bases between the germline ends. CDR1 is MNHEY and CDR2 is SMNVEV in the germline V gene (reference sequence). The CDR3 length is 16 residues. The CDR3 is CASSPVSLSMNTEAFF. The DNA for the CDR3 is TGTGCCAGCAGTCCCGTAAGTCTGTCTATGAACACTGAAGCTTTCTTT.

This chain joins TRBV28 and TRBJ2-3; 9 bases match TRBD2. With V trimmed by 3 bases and J by 4 bases, 8 bases remained unmatched. Germline loops: CDR1 MDHEN, CDR2 SYDVKM. The length of the CDR3 is 16 residues. The CDR3, as DNA: TGTGCCAGCAGTTTCTGGCGGGAGGGCCCGGCAGATACGCAGTATTTT. Its translation: CASSFWREGPADTQYF.

Only one count was recorded for this clone. Other DNA variants within this sample encode the same CDR3. The chain carries TRBV7-3 and TRBJ2-1; D is possibly TRBD1 or TRBD2 (5 bases each). This CDR3 has 16 amino acids. Trimming removed 3 bases from V and 0 bases from J, with 12 bases in between. CDR1 SGHTA and CDR2 FQGTGA come from the germline V gene. The CDR3 bases are TGTGCCAGCAGCTTGACTGGGACCCCCTCCTACAATGAGCAGTTCTTC. This sequence encodes CASSLTGTPSYNEQFF. The full variable domain, in which reference TRBV7-3 and TRBJ2-1 provide the parts outside the CDR3, is GAGVSQTPSNKVTEKGKYVELRCDPISGHTALYWYRQSLGQGPEFLIYFQGTGAADDSGLPNDRFFAVRPEGSVSTLKIQRTERGDSAVYLCASSLTGTPSYNEQFFGPGTRLTVL.

This sequence joins TRBV2 and TRBJ2-1, with 10 positions matching TRBD2. The junction had 7 bases not matched to a gene; V was cut back by 5 bases and J by 9 bases. The germline CDR1 and CDR2 sequences are SNHLY and FYNNEI. This CDR3 spans 14 amino acids. CDR3 bases: TGTGCCAGCAGTCAGCGGGAGGGCCGTTCTGAGCAGTTCTTC. Protein: CASSQREGRSEQFF.

The gene calls are TRBV5-4 and TRBJ2-5, with 9 bases aligning to TRBD2. J gave up 5 bases and V 1 base, and 6 bases lay outside the gene matches. The CDR3 is made up of 15 amino acids. The germline CDR1 and CDR2 sequences are SGHNT and YYREEE (reference sequence). CDR3 in DNA: TGTGCCAGCAGCTTGTCTGCTAGCGGGATCGAGACCCAGTACTTC. Translating gives CASSLSASGIETQYF.

This sequence joins TRBV7-2 and TRBJ2-1; 13 positions agree with TRBD2. From germline, CDR1 is SGHTA and CDR2 FQGNSA. CDR3 length: 14 amino acids. J gave up 12 bases and V 5 bases, and 7 bases lay outside the gene matches. CDR3 nucleotide sequence: TGTGCCAGCAGCCCTGGACTAGCGGGAGCGGGGCAGTTCTTC. Its protein is CASSPGLAGAGQFF. Using reference TRBV7-2 and TRBJ2-1 for the parts outside the CDR3, the full variable domain is GAGVSQSPSNKVTEKGKDVELRCDPISGHTALYWYRQSLGQGLEFLIYFQGNSAPDKSGLPSDRFSAERTGGSVSTLTIQRTQQEDSAVYLCASSPGLAGAGQFFGPGTRLTVL.

V and J are TRBV18 and TRBJ2-3, with D perhaps matching TRBD2 (6 bases). The CDR3 has 15 residues. Germline CDR1 is KGHSH and CDR2 is LQKENI. Trimming shortened V by 2 bases and J by 0 bases, and 9 bases separated the two germline ends. In DNA form, the CDR3 reads TGTGCCAGCTCACCAGAGGGACTGAGCACAGATACGCAGTATTTT. Translation: CASSPEGLSTDTQYF.

The chain joins TRBV10-3 to TRBJ2-6; D is uncertain. This CDR3 comprises 18 residues. CDR1 and CDR2 (germline): ENHRY, SYGVKD. V was cut by 3 bases and J by 0 bases, with 15 bases left in between. This CDR3 is CAISDPTEAYSGANVLTF. The CDR3 DNA reads TGTGCCATCAGTGACCCAACAGAAGCCTACTCTGGGGCCAACGTCCTGACTTTC.

V and J are TRBV28 and TRBJ2-2; the D gene could be TRBD1 or TRBD2 (5 bases each). Germline CDR1 MDHEN, CDR2 SYDVKM. V gave up 2 bases and J gave up 0 bases, with 13 bases separating them. The CDR3 has 17 amino acids. The CDR3 DNA sequence: TGTGCCAGCAGTTTAGTGCCTCGGGGACCGAACACCGGGGAGCTGTTTTTT. It encodes CASSLVPRGPNTGELFF.